This passage covers 27 T cell receptor beta chains from one sample sequenced in a study of OX40 agonist ivuxolimab in advanced cancers. The library was prepared using the immunoSEQ multiplex PCR assay. Sourced from immuneACCESS, this table was stored by TCRdb with only in-frame sequences that have V and J called. A share of the clones is absent; for the studies checked, an unresolved V gene accounts for under half, and the remainder has no known explanation. For this sample there are about 60,000 clones; 75% to 95% appear just once. 11% to 15% of the sample goes to the ten largest clones. The starting material was CD4+ or CD8+ T cells sorted from blood, obtained in a trial of the OX40 agonist ivuxolimab. The source of these receptors is an adult with an advanced solid tumor such as melanoma, head and neck, liver or kidney cancer.

This sequence joins TRBV25-1 and TRBJ2-1; D not resolved. V shed 4 bases and J shed 2 bases, with 18 bases lying between them. CDR1 is MGHDK and CDR2 is SYGVNS in the germline V gene. The CDR3 length is 17 residues. The CDR3 nucleotides read TGTGCCAGCAGTGGGGCAAAGCTCAGCCCTCCCTACAATGAGCAGTTCTTC. Its translation is CASSGAKLSPPYNEQFF.

The rearrangement links TRBV28 to TRBJ2-3; no firm D call. V was clipped by 7 bases and J by 5 bases, with 19 bases between them. The germline gives CDR1 MDHEN, CDR2 SYDVKM. This CDR3 has 15 amino acids. The CDR3 DNA follows: TGTGCCAGCACCCCTATCCCCGGCTCGCTAGATACGCAGTATTTT. This encodes CASTPIPGSLDTQYF.

The V and J genes are TRBV5-5 and TRBJ1-2; TRBD1 aligns across 9 bases. The CDR3 is made up of 14 amino acids. Germline loops: CDR1 SGHKS, CDR2 YYEKEE (reference sequence). The junction had 5 bases not matched to a gene; V was cut back by 4 bases and J by 4 bases. The chain's CDR3 is CASSTRTGAYGYTF. In DNA form, the CDR3 reads TGTGCCAGCAGCACCAGGACAGGGGCCTATGGCTACACCTTC.

The chain carries TRBV12-5 and TRBJ2-2; TRBD1 agrees at 9 bases. Germline loops: CDR1 LGHNT, CDR2 FRNRAP. The trim removed 3 bases at V and 5 bases at J, leaving 7 bases unmatched. The CDR3 length is 16 residues. CDR3 DNA: TGTGCTAGTGGTTTAAGTAGGGGACAGGGTACCGGGGAGCTGTTTTTT. Amino acids: CASGLSRGQGTGELFF.

CDR3 in amino acids: CASSYSYIFQETQYF. The CDR3, as DNA: TGTGCCAGCAGTTACTCTTACATCTTCCAAGAGACCCAGTACTTC. The V call is TRBV6-5, the J call TRBJ2-5; D is unclear. The CDR3 sequence is 15 residues long. From germline, CDR1 is MNHEY and CDR2 SVGAGI. The ends were cut back, 0 bases at V and 1 base at J, with 9 bases in the middle.

This clone was seen a single time. This chain joins TRBV28 and TRBJ2-7, with D perhaps assigned TRBD1 or TRBD2 (5 bases each). The CDR3 length is 13 residues. The V and J ends lost 2 bases and 5 bases respectively, with 10 bases between them. Germline V gene lookup returns CDR1 MDHEN and CDR2 SYDVKM. The CDR3 DNA sequence: TGTGCCAGCAGTTTAATGGGGGTGGACGAGCAGTACTTC. Translated, it gives CASSLMGVDEQYF.

The chain employs TRBV28 and TRBJ1-4, with D possibly matching TRBD1 (6 bases). The length of the CDR3 is 15 residues. Germline V gene sequence: CDR1 MDHEN, CDR2 SYDVKM. Trimming removed 6 bases at V and 0 bases at J, with 11 bases between. CDR3 loop: CASRATGSTNEKLFF. The DNA for the CDR3 is TGTGCCAGCAGAGCTACAGGGTCAACTAATGAAAAACTGTTTTTT.

The chain uses TRBV29-1 and TRBJ2-5; D is tentatively TRBD1 or TRBD2 (5 bases each). V lost 7 bases to trimming and J lost 7 bases, with 19 bases between them. Germline V gene data show CDR1 as SQVTM and CDR2 as ANQGSEA. This CDR3 comprises 13 residues. The CDR3, as DNA: TGCAGCGGACTCCCGGGACCGACTCTGACCCAGTACTTC. As protein: CSGLPGPTLTQYF.

The chain employs TRBV4-2 and TRBJ1-1, with D unresolved. Between the trimmed V and J ends, which lost 0 bases and 1 base, there was a span of 12 bases. Germline-derived CDR1 and CDR2 are LGHNA and YNFKEQ. The CDR3 has 16 amino acids. This CDR3 is CASSQELQRPNTEAFF. DNA for the CDR3: TGTGCCAGCAGCCAAGAGTTACAGAGACCGAACACTGAAGCTTTCTTT.

This chain connects TRBV7-9 to TRBJ2-2; TRBD2 aligns across 7 bases. Germline lookup yields CDR1 SEHNR and CDR2 FQNEAQ (reference sequence). This CDR3 region has 14 residues. J gave up 6 bases and V 11 bases, and 12 bases lay outside the gene matches. The CDR3 nucleotides read TGTGCCCCCCAGACTAGCCGGGGTGCCGGGGAGCTGTTTTTT. This codes for CAPQTSRGAGELFF. The complete variable domain, with remaining parts taken from reference TRBV7-9 and TRBJ2-2, reads DTGVSQNPRHKITKRGQNVTFRCDPISEHNRLYWYRQTLGQGPEFLTYFQNEAQLEKSRLLSDRFSAERPKGSFSTLEIQRTEQGDSAMYLCAPQTSRGAGELFFGEGSRLTVL.

The chain joins TRBV7-2 to TRBJ2-1; D is ambiguous. Trimming removed 5 bases at V and 9 bases at J, with 11 bases between. CDR3 length equals 12 residues. The germline gives CDR1 SGHTA, CDR2 FQGNSA. The CDR3 nucleotides read TGTGCCAGCAGCCAATTTGCGGTTGAGCAGTTCTTC. As protein: CASSQFAVEQFF.

About this clone itself: The junction shows a germline mismatch at one end, possibly a read error. The rearrangement links TRBV7-7 to TRBJ2-5, with D perhaps being TRBD1 or TRBD2 (5 bases each). CDR1 and CDR2 (germline): SSHAT, FNYEAQ (reference sequence). The CDR3 runs to 17 residues. The CDR3, as DNA: TGTGCTAGCAGCTTAAGAGCCGGGGCCGCCCAGAAAGAGACCCAGTACTTC. It is translated as CASSLRAGAAQKETQYF.

On this clone: One junction end does not reproduce the germline sequence, and a read error may be involved. The V gene is TRBV9, the J gene TRBJ2-1; unclear D gene. Germline assignment: CDR1 SGDLS and CDR2 YYNGEE. The CDR3 is 13 amino acids. CDR3 loop: CASSVEPWNGQFF. The CDR3, as DNA: TGTGCCAGCAGCGTAGAGCCCTGGAATGGGCAGTTCTTC.

The chain uses TRBV6-1 and TRBJ1-3; TRBD1 matches at 8 bases. This CDR3 has 13 amino acids. CDR1 MNHNS and CDR2 SASEGT come from the germline V gene. Trimming cost V 11 bases and J 3 bases; bases outside gene matches: 6. CDR3: CAYQGAGGNTIYF. CDR3 DNA sequence: TGTGCCTACCAGGGGGCTGGTGGAAACACCATATATTTT.

V usage is TRBV15 and J usage is TRBJ1-1, with D perhaps TRBD1 (6 bases). The germline V gene has CDR1 LNHNV and CDR2 YYDKDF (reference sequence). This CDR3 has 15 amino acids. Trimming removed 6 bases at V and 1 base at J, with 15 bases between. The CDR3 bases are TGTGCCACCAGTCTCAGGGGTCTCTCGAACACTGAAGCTTTCTTT. It is translated as CATSLRGLSNTEAFF.

The chain links TRBV2 to TRBJ2-2; D unresolved. The V gene lost 6 bases and the J gene lost 3 bases, with 8 bases spanning the gap. Germline lookup yields CDR1 SNHLY and CDR2 FYNNEI. The CDR3 is made up of 13 amino acids. In nucleotides, the CDR3 is TGTGCCAGCAGATATAGGGACACCGGGGAGCTGTTTTTT. Translating gives CASRYRDTGELFF.

This sequence joins TRBV4-1 and TRBJ1-2; possible D gene TRBD1, 6 bases. Looked up from germline, CDR1 is MGHRA and CDR2 is YSYEKL. This CDR3 is 15 amino acids long. Trimming cost V 5 bases and J 3 bases, with 16 bases left between them. CDR3 amino acids: CASSRGSQGDYGYTF. CDR3 DNA: TGCGCCAGCAGCAGGGGGAGTCAGGGCGACTATGGCTACACCTTC.

The V gene is TRBV10-3, the J gene TRBJ2-7, with a possible D match to TRBD1 (5 bases). Deletions cut 0 bases from V and 6 bases from J, with 12 bases between. The CDR3 loop spans 14 amino acids. Germline values: CDR1 ENHRY, CDR2 SYGVKD. The CDR3: CAISESRGLGEQYF. The DNA for the CDR3 is TGTGCCATCAGTGAGTCAAGGGGTTTGGGCGAGCAGTACTTC.

The genes are TRBV5-4 and TRBJ2-1; D remains ambiguous. Germline V gene lookup returns CDR1 SGHNT and CDR2 YYREEE (reference sequence). The CDR3 has 16 amino acids. Trimming left V 1 base short and J 2 bases short, with 13 bases between. The chain's CDR3 is CASSLYIGETYNEQFF. The CDR3 nucleotides read TGTGCCAGCAGCTTGTACATTGGCGAGACCTACAATGAGCAGTTCTTC. Drawing the rest from reference TRBV5-4 and TRBJ2-1, the complete variable domain is ETGVTQSPTHLIKTRGQQVTLRCSSQSGHNTVSWYQQALGQGPQFIFQYYREEENGRGNFPPRFSGLQFPNYSSELNVNALELDDSALYLCASSLYIGETYNEQFFGPGTRLTVL.

This chain joins TRBV6-1 and TRBJ2-5; D might be TRBD1 (5 bases). The length of the CDR3 is 14 residues. Trimming took off 4 bases at V and 5 bases at J, with 14 bases between the two ends. Germline assignment: CDR1 MNHNS and CDR2 SASEGT. In DNA form, the CDR3 reads TGTGCCAGCAGTGTCCAGGGTTCGCGGGAGACCCAGTACTTC. Its translation: CASSVQGSRETQYF.

CDR3 DNA sequence: TGTGCCAGCAGCTTTCTACGAGACGGGAGCGAGCAGTACTTC. It encodes CASSFLRDGSEQYF. V is TRBV5-4 and J is TRBJ2-7; tentative D call: TRBD2 (6 bases). Per germline, CDR1 SGHNT and CDR2 YYREEE (reference sequence). The V end lost 2 bases, the J end lost 6 bases, and 15 bases lay between the germline ends. The CDR3 runs 14 residues.

J is TRBJ2-3 and V is TRBV7-2; D is unresolved. This CDR3 has 11 amino acids. The ends were cut back, 0 bases at V and 6 bases at J, with 1 base in the middle. Per germline, CDR1 SGHTA and CDR2 FQGNSA. The CDR3 reads CASSLADTQYF. As DNA, the CDR3 is TGTGCCAGCAGCTTAGCGGATACGCAGTATTTT.

This chain joins TRBV28 and TRBJ1-1; unclear D gene. In germline, CDR1 is MDHEN, CDR2 SYDVKM. Deletions cut 5 bases from V and 1 base from J, with 14 bases between. The CDR3 has 15 amino acids. CDR3 loop: CASSPQTLTNTEAFF. CDR3 DNA: TGTGCCAGCAGTCCCCAGACACTAACGAACACTGAAGCTTTCTTT.

The rearrangement joins TRBV7-9 to TRBJ2-5, with D unresolved. This CDR3 spans 14 amino acids. Trimming removed 0 bases at V and 2 bases at J, with 7 bases between. From germline, CDR1 is SEHNR and CDR2 FQNEAQ (reference sequence). The CDR3 region has the DNA TGTGCCAGCAGCTTAGCGATGGATCAAGAGACCCAGTACTTC. Residues: CASSLAMDQETQYF.

The chain is built from TRBV6-1 and TRBJ1-3; D uncertain. The CDR3 runs 14 residues. Trimming cost V 5 bases and J 1 base, with 9 bases left between them. The germline gives CDR1 MNHNS, CDR2 SASEGT. The CDR3 here is CASSRMESGNTIYF. The CDR3 DNA reads as TGTGCCAGCAGTAGAATGGAGTCTGGAAACACCATATATTTT.

V is TRBV5-4 and J is TRBJ2-5; possible D gene TRBD2, 5 bases. The V gene lost 4 bases and the J gene lost 5 bases, with 15 bases spanning the gap. CDR1 and CDR2 from the germline V gene are SGHNT and YYREEE (reference sequence). This CDR3 spans 14 amino acids. CDR3 loop: CASSPGRRWETQYF. For the CDR3, the DNA is TGTGCCAGCAGCCCCGGACGGAGGTGGGAGACCCAGTACTTC.

CDR3: CRGDREYEQYF. CDR3 coding DNA: TGCAGAGGGGACAGGGAGTACGAGCAGTACTTC. V is TRBV20-1 and J is TRBJ2-7; 9 bases align to TRBD1. The CDR3 contains 11 residues. The germline V gene encodes CDR1 DFQATT and CDR2 SNEGSKA (reference sequence).